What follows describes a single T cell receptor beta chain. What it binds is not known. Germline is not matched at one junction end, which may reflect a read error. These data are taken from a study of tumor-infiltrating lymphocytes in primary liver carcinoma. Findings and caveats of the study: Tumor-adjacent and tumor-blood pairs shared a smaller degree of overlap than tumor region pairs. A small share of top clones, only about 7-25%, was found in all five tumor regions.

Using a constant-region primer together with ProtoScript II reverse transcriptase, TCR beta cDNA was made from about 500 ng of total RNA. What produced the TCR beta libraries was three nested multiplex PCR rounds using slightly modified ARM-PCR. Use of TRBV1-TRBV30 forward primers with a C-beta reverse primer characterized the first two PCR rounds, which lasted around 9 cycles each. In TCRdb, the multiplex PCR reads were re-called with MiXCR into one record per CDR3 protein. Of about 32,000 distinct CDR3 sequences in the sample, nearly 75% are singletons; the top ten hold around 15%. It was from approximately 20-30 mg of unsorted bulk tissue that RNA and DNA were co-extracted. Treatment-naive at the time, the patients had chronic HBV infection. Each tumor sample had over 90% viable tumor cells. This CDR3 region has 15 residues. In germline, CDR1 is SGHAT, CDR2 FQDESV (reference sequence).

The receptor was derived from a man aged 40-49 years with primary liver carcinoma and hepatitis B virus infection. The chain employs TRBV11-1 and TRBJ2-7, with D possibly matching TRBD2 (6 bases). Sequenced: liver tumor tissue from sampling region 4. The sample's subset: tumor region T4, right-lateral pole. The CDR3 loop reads CASSSSRDSSYEQHF. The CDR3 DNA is TGTGCGAGCAGCTCATCCCGGGACTCCTCCTATGAGCAGCACTTC.